This TCR beta chain originates from a study of OX40 agonist ivuxolimab in advanced cancers. Looking at the study overall: Those enrolled were roughly 80% male, with a mean age of around 58 years and ages from roughly 20 to 85. Having had anti-PD-1, anti-PD-L1 or anti-CTLA-4 therapy before was allowed, and 40% to 45% had some. The study, taken as a whole, reports: Relative to CD4+ cells, CD8+ T cells on average had more expanded clones.

Only in-frame clones appear in the TCRdb table, and some are missing; sequencing was by immunoSEQ multiplex PCR. The sample includes some 60,000 clones, approximately 81% seen only once; the top ten take about 4.2%. CDR1 is SGDLS, CDR2 YYNGEE, per germline. The CDR3 runs to 12 residues. Trimming shortened V by 3 bases and J by 10 bases, and 8 bases separated the two germline ends. Comments on this clone: As yet, its antigen is unknown.

The V gene is TRBV9, the J gene TRBJ1-6, with D possibly TRBD1 on 6 matching bases. This TCR came from an adult with an advanced solid tumor such as melanoma, head and neck, liver or kidney cancer. The starting material was CD4+ or CD8+ T cells sorted from blood, obtained in a trial of the OX40 agonist ivuxolimab. The CDR3 loop is CASSAQGSPLHF. CDR3 DNA sequence: TGTGCCAGCAGCGCACAGGGATCACCCCTCCACTTT.